What follows is one T cell receptor (beta chain) and its context. The source of the sample is a study of blood T cell repertoires in COVID-19. This CDR3 is built from 15 residues. CDR1 and CDR2 (germline): MNHNS, SASEGT. Trimming removed 0 bases at V and 4 bases at J, with 12 bases between. Seattle researchers signed up patients amid active infection and tracked them longitudinally. In the original workflow: The assay estimated nucleated cells by amplifying reference gene primers. TCRdb's table, derived via immunoSEQ multiplex PCR, lists solely in-frame clones and lacks some. V, J and clone size are those of that table, while D and trimming were read from the DNA. The sample holds roughly 410,000 clones, approximately 87% seen once.

Sequenced input: peripheral blood. The clonotype comes from a woman in her fifties or sixties with COVID-19, enrolled during active disease. This sequence joins TRBV6-1 and TRBJ1-2, with D perhaps matching TRBD1 (6 bases). The CDR3 coding sequence is TGTGCCAGCAGTGAAGCGGGGGGGCCGAGCTATGGCTACACCTTC. This sequence encodes CASSEAGGPSYGYTF.